This is a list of T cell receptor beta chains from one sample in a study of blood T cell repertoires in COVID-19. Here immunoSEQ multiplex PCR was the method, and the copy in TCRdb shows in-frame clones only, minus some. The data hold roughly 120,000 clones, with 90% observed a single time. Sequenced sample: peripheral blood. Every receptor here comes from a human donor with active COVID-19. The donor label of this sample is uncertain. CDR3s include the opening cysteine and the closing phenylalanine or tryptophan. The D gene is left open where the match is weak.

cdr3_aa | v_call | d_call | j_call
CASSYNTGGDGYTF | TRBV6-5 | TRBD1 | TRBJ1-2
CAWTSGTGIITRYTF | TRBV30 | TRBD1 | TRBJ1-2
CASSQGVTGGTDTQYF | TRBV4-3 | TRBD1 | TRBJ2-3
CASSHDIAGGAYNEQFF | TRBV4-3 | TRBD2 | TRBJ2-1
CASTPGPGGGELFF | TRBV2 | . | TRBJ2-2
CSASKTGTGRYEQYF | TRBV20-1 | TRBD1 | TRBJ2-7
CASTAGPSYEQYF | TRBV19 | . | TRBJ2-7
CASSYRGLASADTQYF | TRBV6-2/TRBV6-3 | TRBD2 | TRBJ2-3
CASSFRVAGGQGANVLTF | TRBV7-9 | TRBD2 | TRBJ2-6
CAIKGEGERAFF | TRBV10-3 | . | TRBJ1-1
CASSVDRGTSGGPQQFF | TRBV19 | TRBD2 | TRBJ2-1
CASSFGQGKTDTQYF | TRBV7-9 | TRBD1 | TRBJ2-3
CAWSVGGSEQYF | TRBV30 | . | TRBJ2-7
CASGLVSGQGADTQYF | TRBV12-5 | TRBD1 | TRBJ2-3
CASSQASGALGEKLFF | TRBV4-1 | . | TRBJ1-4
CATRQGGNEQFF | TRBV12-3/TRBV12-4 | TRBD1 | TRBJ2-1
CASSFRRVTNTGELFF | TRBV5-1 | . | TRBJ2-2
CASSLSSGSGNTIYF | TRBV7-8 | . | TRBJ1-3
CASSLAGTGVNEQYF | TRBV7-2 | TRBD1 | TRBJ2-7
CASSEDRGRNQPQHF | TRBV2 | TRBD1 | TRBJ1-5
CASSSGTSVGNEQFF | TRBV6-6 | TRBD2 | TRBJ2-1
CASTLLEGGDKNIQYF | TRBV5-1 | . | TRBJ2-4
CASSQHLQGPNTGELFF | TRBV4-3 | TRBD1 | TRBJ2-2
CASSAGGNTEAFF | TRBV11-3 | TRBD1 | TRBJ1-1
CASSPPRRTGTEQYF | TRBV28 | TRBD1 | TRBJ2-7
CSVALGPQHF | TRBV29-1 | . | TRBJ1-5
CASSPLGGGPYNEQFF | TRBV7-2 | . | TRBJ2-1
CASSTRRGAGGLNNEQFF | TRBV9 | TRBD2 | TRBJ2-1
CASSDSSGGTDTQYF | TRBV6-4 | TRBD2 | TRBJ2-3
CASSLALAKNIQYF | TRBV5-1 | . | TRBJ2-4
CAWSVGRRQPQHF | TRBV30 | . | TRBJ1-5
CASSQALTGAGNEKLFF | TRBV4-3 | TRBD1 | TRBJ1-4
CSASGPAGYTF | TRBV20-1 | . | TRBJ1-2
CASSLSARVDEQYF | TRBV7-2 | . | TRBJ2-7
CASSHDGIIPLHF | TRBV27 | . | TRBJ1-6
CASSQDGTGLLVSNEKLFF | TRBV3-1/TRBV3-2 | TRBD1 | TRBJ1-4
CASSFGLAGPNTGELFF | TRBV5-4 | TRBD2 | TRBJ2-2
CASSIGTGRVMNTEAFF | TRBV19 | TRBD1 | TRBJ1-1
CASSGGGVTSSYEQYF | TRBV18 | . | TRBJ2-7
CASSLEARFNYGYTF | TRBV7-2 | . | TRBJ1-2
CASSPPRTGLNSPLHF | TRBV18 | TRBD1 | TRBJ1-6
CASSFGGTEAFF | TRBV5-4 | . | TRBJ1-1
CASSLDRTRGNEQFF | TRBV5-1 | . | TRBJ2-1
CASSLGPDEKLFF | TRBV7-2 | . | TRBJ1-4
CASSQVAAYNSPLHF | TRBV14 | . | TRBJ1-6
CASSVGVSGITGELFF | TRBV9 | . | TRBJ2-2
CASSSPVGAETQYF | TRBV7-6 | . | TRBJ2-5
CASSLGAAAFF | TRBV5-1 | . | TRBJ1-1
CASSTKQGSGELFF | TRBV9 | . | TRBJ2-2
CASSQDLPSETQYF | TRBV4-1 | . | TRBJ2-5
CASSGSGAGELFF | TRBV9 | . | TRBJ2-2
CASSLAPRGTNTEAFF | TRBV7-2 | . | TRBJ1-1
CASSLDPRGGELFF | TRBV5-1 | . | TRBJ2-2